The clone carrying this T cell receptor beta chain has just one count. This specimen comes from a study of T cell changes during pregnancy in multiple sclerosis. CDR1 MGHRA and CDR2 YSYEKL come from the germline V gene. There are 21 residues in the CDR3. V gave up 0 bases and J gave up 7 bases; unmatched junction bases: 21. The protocol was immunoSEQ multiplex PCR, while the TCRdb copy is restricted to in-frame clones and leaves out a portion. Counted here are approximately 50,000 clones, around 92% occurring once; the ten biggest clones make up less than 0.65%. The chain carries TRBV4-1 and TRBJ1-2; 12 bases are shared with TRBD1. The sequence was obtained from a female donor with multiple sclerosis, enrolled in a pregnancy study. Sequenced here: CD4+ T cells from peripheral blood mononuclear cells, sampled after pregnancy. The DNA of the CDR3 is TGCGCCAGCAGCCAAGATAATTCCCCCTTTTCCGGGACAGGGGGCGCGAGTGGCTACACCTTC. Protein sequence: CASSQDNSPFSGTGGASGYTF.